The entry below gives a single TCR beta chain sequence along with its context. The target antigen is unknown. With a J-beta primer mix and a sample-barcoded 5' primer, a second PCR ran about 7 to 12 cycles. Each cDNA molecule carried a tag from a template-switch adaptor that contained 12 random nucleotides. TCRdb independently ran MiXCR on the 5' RACE reads; one entry per CDR3 protein. Seen here are about 830,000 distinct CDR3 sequences, 60% to 80% observed once, and the top ten hold 28%. The data were obtained in a study of blood T cells in healthy people across ages. Study-wide results and caveats: Measured against age, TCR beta diversity per million T cells decreased in a roughly linear manner.

Caucasian, healthy and from Russia, the donors were aged between about 6 and 90. CDR1 is MGHDK, CDR2 SYGVNS, per germline. V was pared by 7 bases and J by 4 bases, with 7 bases between. This CDR3 comprises 11 residues. This receptor was obtained from a young man in good health. The V call is TRBV25-1, the J call TRBJ1-2; D gene ambiguous. The sequencing sample was made of blood. The CDR3: CASTGIYGYTF. The CDR3 nucleotides read TGTGCCAGCACGGGTATCTATGGCTACACCTTC.